The clone carrying this T cell receptor (beta chain) was found many times. Its cognate antigen is unknown. TCRdb itself ran the RACE reads through MiXCR, one entry per CDR3 protein. The table includes around 380,000 distinct CDR3 sequences, approximately 4.4% detected once. Time point meaning: patch test 1, 2 weeks after DPC sensitization. Treatment defined: therapeutic diphenylcyclopropenone sensitization with weekly scalp DPC. This entry belongs to a study of human T cells and chemical hapten exposure. Germline V gene data show CDR1 as MNHEY and CDR2 as SVGAGI. V gave up 2 bases and J gave up 4 bases; unmatched junction bases: 8. The CDR3 extends over 17 amino acids. Whole-study results and caveats: Relative to controls, expanded TCRs formed significantly more large CDR3 similarity clusters. With regard to DPC sensitization, TCRs above 1 in 1000 frequency did not change.

This material consisted of whole blood, taken in connection with sensitization to the hapten diphenylcyclopropenone (DPC). V and J are TRBV6-5 and TRBJ1-3; 10 bases match TRBD1. This receptor was identified in a woman in her 50s with alopecia areata. Some clones in this sample may be carry-over from other donors' samples. The CDR3 sequence: CASSYHDRGLSGNTIYF. The CDR3 DNA is TGTGCCAGCAGTTACCACGACAGGGGGCTCTCGGGAAACACCATATATTTT.